The clone carrying this TCR beta chain was detected many times. What it recognizes is unknown. TCRdb called the 5' RACE reads again in MiXCR, with one record for every CDR3 protein. The table lists almost 600,000 distinct CDR3 sequences, roughly 14% of them singletons. The data are from a study of T cells after yellow fever vaccination. Findings of the study overall: A secondary response was less intense yet reached its peak sooner, at day 5 versus 15. Subsequent to the booster, the majority of primary-vaccination clones reappeared (approximately 95% CD4, 85% to 90% CD8).

Here the sequenced sample was PBMCs, taken on the day of the yellow fever booster vaccination. This TCR came from a man younger than 40 who received the YFV17D yellow fever vaccine.

As DNA, the CDR3 is TGTGCCAGCAGTGTCGAGGGCCACGGGCGGTTCTTC. Translating it yields CASSVEGHGRFF. This chain connects TRBV6-6 to TRBJ2-1, with D perhaps TRBD2 (5 bases). V lost 5 bases to trimming and J lost 15 bases, with 17 bases between them. The CDR3 covers 12 residues. Germline V gene lookup returns CDR1 MNHNY and CDR2 SVGAGI (reference sequence).